A selection of T cell receptor beta chains follows, all from one sample in a study of radiation and T cells in renal cell carcinoma. Method: immunoSEQ multiplex PCR; TCRdb's copy keeps in-frame clones and lacks some. The sample carries around 77,000 clones, 75% to 90% recorded once. Source: blood, taken from a patient whose treatment included radiotherapy and nephrectomy. These receptors all come from a woman in her fifties or sixties with renal cell carcinoma. Each CDR3 is given with its conserved first and last residue. The order of the fields is V gene, D gene, clone size, J gene, CDR3 DNA, CDR3 protein. D genes are given only for firm matches. The size entry is marked missing in some rows and otherwise reads once, few, many or a size class.

TRBV11-2	TRBD1	-	TRBJ1-2	TGTGCCAGCAGCGCTACAGGGGACTATGGCTACACCTTC	CASSATGDYGYTF
TRBV9	TRBD1	few	TRBJ1-1	TGTGCCAGCAGCGAGGGACAGGGCGGCGGCACTGAAGCTTTCTTT	CASSEGQGGGTEAFF
TRBV15	-	-	TRBJ1-1	TGTGCCACCAGCAGCCGGGAAAATAGGGGCACTGAAGCTTTCTTT	CATSSRENRGTEAFF
TRBV19	-	-	TRBJ2-3	TGTGCCAGTAAGTTAGCTATAGCAGATACGCAGTATTTT	CASKLAIADTQYF
TRBV5-4	-	-	TRBJ1-2	TGTGCCAGCAGCTTGGTCGGCCGGGATGGATATGGCTACACCTTC	CASSLVGRDGYGYTF
TRBV4-1	-	-	TRBJ1-2	TGCGCCAGCAGCCAAGATCGGACGCACTATGGCTACACCTTC	CASSQDRTHYGYTF
TRBV11-2	-	once	TRBJ2-7	TGTGCCAGCAGCGCCAATACTAGCTTTAGAAGGTACGAGCAGTACTTC	CASSANTSFRRYEQYF
TRBV10-1	TRBD2	once	TRBJ2-1	TGCGCCAGCAGTGAATCACTAGCGGGGGGGGAGCAGTTCTTC	CASSESLAGGEQFF
TRBV2	-	-	TRBJ2-1	TGTGCCAGCGCGGGAGGGGACAGGCTTTTCAATGAGCAGTTCTTC	CASAGGDRLFNEQFF
TRBV18	TRBD1	-	TRBJ2-7	TGTGCCAGCTCACCGGGCACAGGGGCCTACGAGCAGTACTTC	CASSPGTGAYEQYF
TRBV15	-	few	TRBJ1-3	TGTGCCACCAGCGCGCGACAGTTCTCTGGAAACACCATATATTTT	CATSARQFSGNTIYF
TRBV5-1	TRBD2	-	TRBJ2-3	TGCGCCAGCAGCTTGGGGACTAGCATTGGGGAGCGCACAGATACGCAGTATTTT	CASSLGTSIGERTDTQYF
TRBV18	-	-	TRBJ1-1	TGTGCCAGCTCACCAGGGGCTGCGAACACTGAAGCTTTCTTT	CASSPGAANTEAFF
TRBV7-2	-	-	TRBJ1-2	TGTGCCAGCAGCTTAGCGCTTGGGGGTTCTAACTATGGCTACACCTTC	CASSLALGGSNYGYTF
TRBV6-6	-	-	TRBJ2-7	TGTGCCAGCAGTTACGGGGGCGGATCCTACGAGCAGTACTTC	CASSYGGGSYEQYF
TRBV6-1	-	once	TRBJ2-4	TGTGCCAGCACCCTGACAGCCGCCAAAAACATTCAGTACTTC	CASTLTAAKNIQYF
TRBV25-1	-	-	TRBJ2-5	TGTGCCAGCAGTGGATCAGGTTTCTTGTCAGAGACCCAGTACTTC	CASSGSGFLSETQYF
TRBV12-5	-	-	TRBJ1-2	TGTGCTAGTGGTAGGGACAACCTATTTTCCTATGGCTACACCTTC	CASGRDNLFSYGYTF
TRBV28	TRBD2	-	TRBJ2-7	TGTGCCAGCAGTTTATTAGCTAGCGGGAGTTACGAGCAGTACTTC	CASSLLASGSYEQYF
TRBV28	TRBD2	-	TRBJ2-5	TGTGCCAGCAGTTCTCGACTAGCGGGGGGACAAGAGACCCAGTACTTC	CASSSRLAGGQETQYF
TRBV6-5	-	few	TRBJ1-1	TGTGCCAGCAGTTACTACCGGGATCGGAACACTGAAGCTTTCTTT	CASSYYRDRNTEAFF
TRBV30	-	-	TRBJ2-3	TGTGCCTGGAGTAGGGGGGGCCCAGATACGCAGTATTTT	CAWSRGGPDTQYF
TRBV6-5	TRBD1	once	TRBJ2-3	TGTGCCAGCCGGAACAGGGGGCTTGGGGCAGATACGCAGTATTTT	CASRNRGLGADTQYF
TRBV14	-	-	TRBJ2-3	TGTGCCAGCAGCTCCCGGACGTCTAGCACAGATACGCAGTATTTT	CASSSRTSSTDTQYF
TRBV5-1	-	-	TRBJ2-5	TGCGCCAGCAGCTTGGCGGGGACCTCCAGGGAGACCCAGTACTTC	CASSLAGTSRETQYF
TRBV28	TRBD1	-	TRBJ2-7	TGTGCCAGCAGTTCCCTATGGACAGGGGAGTACGAGCAGTACTTC	CASSSLWTGEYEQYF
TRBV6-5	TRBD1	-	TRBJ2-5	TGTGCCAGCAGCCCGACAGGGGGCCTTGAGACCCAGTACTTC	CASSPTGGLETQYF
TRBV15	-	-	TRBJ1-4	TGTGCCACCAGCAGCCACGGGTCTTATGAAAAACTGTTTTTT	CATSSHGSYEKLFF
TRBV5-1	TRBD2	-	TRBJ2-3	TGCGCCAGCAGCTTGGTTCGAGCGGGGGCACCAGATACGCAGTATTTT	CASSLVRAGAPDTQYF
TRBV7-2	TRBD2	-	TRBJ2-1	TGTGCCAGCAGCCCTGTGGCGGGAGGTATGTACAATGAGCAGTTCTTC	CASSPVAGGMYNEQFF
TRBV19	TRBD1	-	TRBJ1-2	TGTGCCAGTAGTACGACAGGGGTTAACTATGGCTACACCTTC	CASSTTGVNYGYTF
TRBV11-1	TRBD1	-	TRBJ2-5	TGTGCCAGCAGCCACAGGGGCGTAGAGACCCAGTACTTC	CASSHRGVETQYF
TRBV6-1	-	-	TRBJ1-1	TGTGCCAACCAGGCCGGACTTGCTGAAGCTTTCTTT	CANQAGLAEAFF
TRBV5-4	-	-	TRBJ2-5	TGTGCCAGCAGCCCAGGGGGGGGCGATCAAGAGACCCAGTACTTC	CASSPGGGDQETQYF
TRBV5-1	TRBD2	few	TRBJ2-7	TGCGCCAGCAGCCATACTAGCGCCGAGCAGTACTTC	CASSHTSAEQYF
TRBV28	TRBD1	-	TRBJ2-7	TGTGCCAGCAGTTTAGTGGGGACAGCCTACGAGCAGTACTTC	CASSLVGTAYEQYF
TRBV5-5	-	-	TRBJ2-3	TGTGCCAGCAGGCCCCGGGACCTCTCCCCCACAGATACGCAGTATTTT	CASRPRDLSPTDTQYF
TRBV4-1	-	-	TRBJ1-5	TGCGCCAGCAGCCAGACCGTAGGCGGTCAGCCCCAGCATTTT	CASSQTVGGQPQHF
TRBV5-1	-	few	TRBJ1-2	TGCGCCAGCAGCTTGGCAGTAAAAGCTAACTATGGCTACACCTTC	CASSLAVKANYGYTF
TRBV5-1	TRBD1	-	TRBJ2-7	TGCGCCAGCAGCTTGACAGGGGGCGATTACGAGCAGTACTTC	CASSLTGGDYEQYF
TRBV19	-	-	TRBJ2-2	TGTGCCAGTAGTATAGAACAACAGAACACCGGGGAGCTGTTTTTT	CASSIEQQNTGELFF
TRBV28	TRBD1	-	TRBJ2-7	TGTGCCAGCAGTCTAGGACAGGGTTACGAGCAGTACTTC	CASSLGQGYEQYF
TRBV5-6	TRBD1	few	TRBJ1-1	TGTGCCAGCAGTAGGATTCCAGGGGGGAACACTGAAGCTTTCTTT	CASSRIPGGNTEAFF
TRBV27	-	-	TRBJ1-2	TGTGCCAGCAGCCAAGGTACAGGGACGGGCTACACCTTC	CASSQGTGTGYTF
TRBV6-5	-	-	TRBJ1-2	TGTGCCAGCAGTTACTCTTACCCGGGGCGTGGCTACACCTTC	CASSYSYPGRGYTF
TRBV5-1	-	-	TRBJ2-6	TGCGCCAGCAGCTTTTACAGGGATACTGGGGCCAACGTCCTGACTTTC	CASSFYRDTGANVLTF
TRBV16	TRBD1	-	TRBJ1-4	TGTGCCAGCAGCCAGTCTACCGGGACAGGGAGAGAAAAACTGTTTTTT	CASSQSTGTGREKLFF
TRBV2	TRBD1	-	TRBJ2-5	TGTGCCAGCAGTTCTACAGGGGAAGAGACCCAGTACTTC	CASSSTGEETQYF
TRBV7-9	-	-	TRBJ1-4	TGTGCCAGCACCCGGGGGGGAGAGGAAAAACTGTTTTTT	CASTRGGEEKLFF
TRBV28	-	-	TRBJ2-2	TGTGCCAGCAGTTTTGGGACCGGGGAGCTGTTTTTT	CASSFGTGELFF
TRBV28	-	-	TRBJ1-1	TGTGCCACAACCCCAGGCGGGGGGAGGAACACTGAAGCTTTCTTT	CATTPGGGRNTEAFF
TRBV5-4	TRBD1	-	TRBJ2-7	TGTGCCAGCAGCCACAGGACAGGGTGGGTGTACGAGCAGTACTTC	CASSHRTGWVYEQYF
TRBV19	-	-	TRBJ1-3	TGTGCCAGTAGTACCAGGGGCTCTGGAAACACCATATATTTT	CASSTRGSGNTIYF
TRBV28	-	-	TRBJ1-5	TGTGCCAGCAGTGCCCCCAATCAGCCCCAGCATTTT	CASSAPNQPQHF
TRBV27	-	few	TRBJ1-2	TGTGCCAGCAGAGAACCAGGGGTATCTAACTATGGCTACACCTTC	CASREPGVSNYGYTF
TRBV4-1	-	-	TRBJ1-2	TGCGCCAGCAGCCAAGATTCGTCGAAGGGGGGGCTGCGGGGCTACACCTTC	CASSQDSSKGGLRGYTF
TRBV11-2	-	-	TRBJ1-1	TGTGCCAGCACCACCGGGGCGAACACTGAAGCTTTCTTT	CASTTGANTEAFF